A single sample gave rise to the 11 T cell receptor beta chains below, sequenced in a study of blood T cell repertoires in COVID-19. Using immunoSEQ multiplex PCR, the repertoire was profiled, and TCRdb retains in-frame clones only, with some absent. The profile shows 200,000 to 300,000 clones, approximately 85% of them singletons. The sequencing sample was made of peripheral blood. These receptors were collected from a man aged 45-60 years with acute or convalescent COVID-19.

This clone was recorded only once. The chain joins TRBV10-3 to TRBJ2-1; a possible D gene is TRBD2 (5 bases). The CDR3 loop spans 15 amino acids. V was cut by 8 bases and J by 0 bases, with 14 bases left in between. In germline, CDR1 is ENHRY, CDR2 SYGVKD. CDR3: CAIRASRDSYNEQFF. The CDR3 DNA reads TGTGCCATCCGGGCTAGCCGGGACTCCTACAATGAGCAGTTCTTC.

The rearrangement links TRBV13 to TRBJ2-7, with TRBD1 identical over 9 bases. J was trimmed by 3 bases and V by 5 bases; bases with no gene match: 8. CDR1 and CDR2 (germline): PRHDT, FYEKMQ (reference sequence). The length of the CDR3 is 15 residues. The CDR3 sequence is CASSPSGQGHYEQYF. CDR3 DNA sequence: TGTGCCAGCAGCCCCTCGGGACAGGGCCACTACGAGCAGTACTTC.

Only a few counts were recorded for this clone. The rearrangement links TRBV2 to TRBJ1-5, with a weak D call TRBD1 (5 bases). The germline V gene has CDR1 SNHLY and CDR2 FYNNEI. Trimming removed 6 bases at V and 0 bases at J, with 9 bases between. This CDR3 contains 14 residues. CDR3 amino acids: CASRVDNSNQPQHF. The CDR3, as DNA: TGTGCCAGCAGGGTGGACAATAGCAATCAGCCCCAGCATTTT.

The chain employs TRBV10-3 and TRBJ1-4, with D unclear. Germline CDR1 and CDR2: ENHRY and SYGVKD. V dropped 0 bases and J dropped 8 bases, with 13 bases sitting between them. This CDR3 is built from 15 residues. The CDR3 reads CAISESTAAGEKLFF. In nucleotides, the CDR3 is TGTGCCATCAGTGAGTCGACTGCTGCCGGGGAAAAACTGTTTTTT.

The gene calls are TRBV19 and TRBJ1-1; 9 nucleotides line up with TRBD1. V lost 5 bases, J lost 0 bases, and 7 bases stayed unmatched. In germline, CDR1 is LNHDA, CDR2 SQIVND (reference sequence). The CDR3 consists of 16 residues. The CDR3, as DNA: TGTGCCAGTAGTTCAACGCGGACAGGGGTGAACACTGAAGCTTTCTTT. It specifies CASSSTRTGVNTEAFF.

This sequence joins TRBV5-5 and TRBJ1-4, with 8 bases identical to TRBD1. The germline CDR1 and CDR2 sequences are SGHKS and YYEKEE (reference sequence). The CDR3 length is 14 residues. The V and J ends lost 3 bases and 7 bases, in that order; junction bases with no gene match: 5. CDR3 bases: TGTGCCAGCAGCTCCCAGGGGGCGCGTGAAAAACTGTTTTTT. Translated: CASSSQGAREKLFF.

This clone was recorded a few times. The rearrangement links TRBV7-2 to TRBJ2-7; maybe TRBD1 (6 bases). This CDR3 has 14 amino acids. Between the trimmed V and J ends, which lost 6 bases and 5 bases, there was a span of 17 bases. In germline, CDR1 is SGHTA, CDR2 FQGNSA. In nucleotides, the CDR3 is TGTGCCAGCAGTAGCAGGACAGCGACTCACGAGCAGTACTTC. Amino acids: CASSSRTATHEQYF. The full variable domain, completed using reference TRBV7-2 and TRBJ2-7, is GAGVSQSPSNKVTEKGKDVELRCDPISGHTALYWYRQSLGQGLEFLIYFQGNSAPDKSGLPSDRFSAERTGGSVSTLTIQRTQQEDSAVYLCASSSRTATHEQYFGPGTRLTVT.

This clone appeared once. The gene calls are TRBV5-1 and TRBJ2-3, with TRBD2 matching over 8 bases. From germline, CDR1 is SGHRS and CDR2 YFSETQ. This CDR3 contains 16 residues. V gave up 4 bases and J gave up 2 bases; unmatched junction bases: 9. The CDR3 here is CASSSTGRGPTDTQYF. The CDR3, as DNA: TGCGCCAGCAGCAGCACCGGGAGGGGCCCCACAGATACGCAGTATTTT.

This clone came up a few times. This sequence joins TRBV9 and TRBJ2-2; D is unclear. V lost 4 bases and J lost 2, with 12 bases in between. Germline-derived CDR1 and CDR2 are SGDLS and YYNGEE. The CDR3 sequence is 15 residues long. CDR3 sequence reads: CASSFRSTNTGELFF. Written as DNA, the CDR3 is TGTGCCAGCAGCTTCAGATCCACAAACACCGGGGAGCTGTTTTTT.

The chain employs TRBV7-2 and TRBJ1-2; D remains ambiguous. The V end lost 4 bases, the J end lost 3 bases, and 9 bases lay between the germline ends. Germline V gene lookup returns CDR1 SGHTA and CDR2 FQGNSA. The CDR3 length is 13 residues. This chain's CDR3 is CASSSPGDYGYTF. CDR3 DNA: TGTGCCAGCAGCTCACCGGGAGACTATGGCTACACCTTC.

V is TRBV14 and J is TRBJ2-7; TRBD1 aligns across 8 bases. The CDR3 length is 15 residues. The trim removed 2 bases at V and 5 bases at J, leaving 8 bases unmatched. CDR1 and CDR2 from the germline V gene are SGHDN and FVKESK. The CDR3 sequence is CASSQWTGYSDEQYF. The CDR3 DNA sequence: TGTGCCAGCAGCCAATGGACAGGGTACTCGGACGAGCAGTACTTC.